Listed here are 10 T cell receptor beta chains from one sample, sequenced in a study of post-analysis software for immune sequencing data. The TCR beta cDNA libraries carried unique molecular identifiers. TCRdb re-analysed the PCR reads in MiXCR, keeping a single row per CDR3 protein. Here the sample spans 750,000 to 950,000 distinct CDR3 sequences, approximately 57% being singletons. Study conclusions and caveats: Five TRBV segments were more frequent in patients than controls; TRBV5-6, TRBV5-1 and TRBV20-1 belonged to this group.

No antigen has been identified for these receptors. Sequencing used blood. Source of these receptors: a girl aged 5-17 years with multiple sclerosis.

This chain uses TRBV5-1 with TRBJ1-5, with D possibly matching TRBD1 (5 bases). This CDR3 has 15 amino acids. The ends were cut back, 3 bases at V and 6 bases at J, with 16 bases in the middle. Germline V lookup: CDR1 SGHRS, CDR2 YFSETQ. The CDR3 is CASSSDPGLGQPQHF. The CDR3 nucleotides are TGCGCCAGCAGCTCGGACCCAGGGCTCGGTCAGCCCCAGCATTTT.

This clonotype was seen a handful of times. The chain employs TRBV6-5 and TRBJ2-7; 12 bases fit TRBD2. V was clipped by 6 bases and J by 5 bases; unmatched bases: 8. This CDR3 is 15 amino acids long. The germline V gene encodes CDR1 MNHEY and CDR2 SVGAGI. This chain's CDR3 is CASSLTSGGYHEQYF. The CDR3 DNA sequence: TGTGCCAGCAGCCTTACTAGCGGGGGGTACCACGAGCAGTACTTC.

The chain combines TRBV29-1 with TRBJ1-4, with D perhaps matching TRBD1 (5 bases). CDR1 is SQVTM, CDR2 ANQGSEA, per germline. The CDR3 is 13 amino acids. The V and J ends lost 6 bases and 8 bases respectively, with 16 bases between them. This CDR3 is CSVQGRHREKLFF. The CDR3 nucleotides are TGCAGCGTGCAGGGAAGGCATAGGGAAAAACTGTTTTTT.

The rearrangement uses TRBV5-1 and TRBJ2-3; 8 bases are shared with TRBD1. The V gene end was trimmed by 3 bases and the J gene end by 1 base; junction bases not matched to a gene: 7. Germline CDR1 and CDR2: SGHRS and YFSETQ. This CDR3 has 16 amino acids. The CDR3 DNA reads TGCGCCAGCAGCTCATTACCGGGACAGGGCACAGATACGCAGTATTTT. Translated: CASSSLPGQGTDTQYF.

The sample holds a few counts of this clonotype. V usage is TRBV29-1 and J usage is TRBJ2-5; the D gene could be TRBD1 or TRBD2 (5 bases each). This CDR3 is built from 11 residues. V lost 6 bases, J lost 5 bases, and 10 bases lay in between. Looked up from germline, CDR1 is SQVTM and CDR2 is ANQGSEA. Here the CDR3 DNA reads TGCAGCGTGGGACCGGGGGAGACCCAGTACTTC. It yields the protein CSVGPGETQYF.

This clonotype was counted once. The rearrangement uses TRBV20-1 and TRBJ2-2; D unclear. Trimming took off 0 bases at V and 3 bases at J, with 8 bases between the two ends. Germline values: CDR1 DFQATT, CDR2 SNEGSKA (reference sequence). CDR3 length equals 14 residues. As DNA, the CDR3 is TGCAGTGCTAGAGATATTTCTCACACCGGGGAGCTGTTTTTT. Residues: CSARDISHTGELFF.

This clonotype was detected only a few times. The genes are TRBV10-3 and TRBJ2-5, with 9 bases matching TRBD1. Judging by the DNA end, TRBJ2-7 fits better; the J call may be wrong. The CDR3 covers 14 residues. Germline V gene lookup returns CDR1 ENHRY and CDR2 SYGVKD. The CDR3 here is CAIVQGQGSYEQYF. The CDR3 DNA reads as TGTGCCATAGTCCAGGGACAGGGATCCTACGAGCAGTACTTC.

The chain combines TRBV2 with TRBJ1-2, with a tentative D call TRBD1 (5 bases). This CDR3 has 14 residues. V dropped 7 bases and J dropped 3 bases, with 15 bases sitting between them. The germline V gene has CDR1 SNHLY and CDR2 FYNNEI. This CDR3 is CASKVGPGDYGYTF. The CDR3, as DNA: TGTGCCAGCAAAGTGGGACCCGGGGACTATGGCTACACCTTC.

CDR3 region: CASSRGSGGSEQYF. CDR3 nucleotides: TGTGCCAGCAGCCGGGGTAGCGGGGGTAGCGAGCAGTACTTC. This chain joins TRBV6-1 and TRBJ2-4; the match to TRBD2 covers 9 bases. The last part of the DNA fits TRBJ2-7 better; the J call may be wrong. This CDR3 contains 14 residues. Germline V gene lookup returns CDR1 MNHNS and CDR2 SASEGT.

CDR3 DNA sequence: TGCAGTGCTGACCTAGCGGGGACCGAATCCAGCACAGATACGCAGTATTTT. This codes for CSADLAGTESSTDTQYF. The chain carries TRBV20-1 and TRBJ2-3; the match to TRBD2 covers 9 bases. In germline, CDR1 is DFQATT, CDR2 SNEGSKA (reference sequence). After removal of 5 bases from V and 0 bases from J, the junction contained 12 bases not matched to a gene. The CDR3 runs 17 residues.